This passage covers 18 T cell receptor beta chains from one sample sequenced in a study of cytomegalovirus exposure and HLA in healthy donors. Clones were read by immunoSEQ multiplex PCR, and TCRdb kept only the in-frame ones, dropping some. The table records approximately 160,000 clones, about nine tenths of them present only once. Source material: PBMCs. The origin of the receptors is a man aged 18-30 years in good health and CMV-seropositive.

V gene TRBV19 combines with J gene TRBJ2-2; the D gene is possibly TRBD1 (5 bases). Germline values: CDR1 LNHDA, CDR2 SQIVND (reference sequence). Trimming pared 3 bases from V and 4 bases from J, leaving 9 bases between. The length of the CDR3 is 14 residues. Written as DNA, the CDR3 is TGTGCCAGTAGTATCCAAGGGGTCACCGGGGAGCTGTTTTTT. This encodes CASSIQGVTGELFF.

CDR3 DNA sequence: TGTGCCAGTAGTATAGACCCTACCCAGGGGAAGACCCAGTACTTC. Translating it yields CASSIDPTQGKTQYF. The rearrangement uses TRBV19 and TRBJ2-5, with D possibly matching TRBD1 (6 bases). Trimming took 0 bases from V and 6 from J, leaving 14 bases between them. CDR3 size: 15 residues. Germline V gene data show CDR1 as LNHDA and CDR2 as SQIVND (reference sequence).

V usage is TRBV9 and J usage is TRBJ2-3, with TRBD2 as a possible D gene (6 bases). Germline V gives CDR1 SGDLS, CDR2 YYNGEE. Trimming took 4 bases from V and 0 from J, leaving 12 bases between them. The CDR3 totals 15 residues. CDR3 DNA sequence: TGTGCCAGCAGCATAAGCGGGCCTAGCACAGATACGCAGTATTTT. Amino acids: CASSISGPSTDTQYF.

Only a few counts were recorded for this clone. CDR3 sequence reads: CASTTRDRGPEGNQPQHF. CDR3 DNA: TGTGCCAGTACGACCCGGGACAGGGGCCCTGAGGGCAATCAGCCCCAGCATTTT. The chain links TRBV19 to TRBJ1-5; 10 bases are shared with TRBD1. This CDR3 has 18 residues. With 7 bases clipped from V and 2 bases from J, the junction kept 14 bases outside the gene matches. Germline V gene data show CDR1 as LNHDA and CDR2 as SQIVND (reference sequence).

The chain uses TRBV28 and TRBJ1-1; D uncertain. Trimming took 7 bases from V and 0 from J, leaving 9 bases between them. Germline assignment: CDR1 MDHEN and CDR2 SYDVKM. CDR3 length: 13 amino acids. Written as DNA, the CDR3 is TGTGCCAGCATTGACGACATGAACACTGAAGCTTTCTTT. This translates into CASIDDMNTEAFF.

This clone was recorded only once. The V gene is TRBV4-1, the J gene TRBJ2-1, with 8 bases identical to TRBD2. The CDR3 runs to 17 residues. J was trimmed by 1 base and V by 1 base; bases with no gene match: 6. The germline V gene has CDR1 MGHRA and CDR2 YSYEKL. CDR3 loop: CASSQGREGTSYNEQFF. DNA for the CDR3: TGCGCCAGCAGCCAAGGTCGGGAGGGGACATCCTACAATGAGCAGTTCTTC.

CDR3 DNA: TGTGCTAGTGGTTTGGCCACCCGGGGAGAGCAGTACTTC. Its protein product is CASGLATRGEQYF. The chain uses TRBV12-5 and TRBJ2-7, with a tentative D call TRBD2 (5 bases). The CDR3 is made up of 13 amino acids. Trimming removed 1 base from V and 7 bases from J, with 11 bases in between. Germline V gene sequence: CDR1 LGHNT, CDR2 FRNRAP.

V is TRBV18 and J is TRBJ1-1; TRBD1 aligns across 9 bases. V shed 0 bases, J shed 6 bases, and the junction held 5 bases outside the gene matches. The CDR3 spans 15 residues. The germline V gene encodes CDR1 KGHSH and CDR2 LQKENI. CDR3 nucleotides: TGTGCCAGCTCACCACCGGGACAGGGAGGAGCTGAAGCTTTCTTT. This translates into CASSPPGQGGAEAFF.

The gene calls are TRBV11-2 and TRBJ2-1; 7 bases line up with TRBD1. Germline CDR1 reads SGHAT; CDR2 reads FQNNGV. The CDR3 length is 12 residues. The trim removed 2 bases at V and 15 bases at J, leaving 7 bases unmatched. The CDR3 DNA reads TGTGCCAGCAGCTTACAAAGGGACAGTTGGTTCTTC. It translates to CASSLQRDSWFF.

The chain uses TRBV11-3 and TRBJ1-4; D is unclear. CDR1 is SGHNT and CDR2 is YENEEA in the germline V gene. Deletions cut 5 bases from V and 7 bases from J, with 8 bases between. The CDR3 is 12 amino acids. The CDR3 is CASSPGSEKLFF. CDR3 DNA sequence: TGTGCCAGCAGCCCCGGTAGTGAAAAACTGTTTTTT.

In DNA form, the CDR3 reads TGCGCCAGCAGCTTGGAGGCGACAGGGGTTTACAATGAGCAGTTCTTC. Translated, it gives CASSLEATGVYNEQFF. The chain links TRBV5-1 to TRBJ2-1; 8 nucleotides line up with TRBD1. This CDR3 is 16 amino acids long. The V segment lost 0 bases and the J segment 4 bases; nucleotides outside the gene matches: 6. Germline-derived CDR1 and CDR2 are SGHRS and YFSETQ.

This chain links TRBV7-8 with TRBJ2-7, with TRBD2 identical over 11 bases. Germline CDR1 is SGHVS and CDR2 is FQNEAQ. The CDR3 has 15 amino acids. The V gene end was trimmed by 5 bases and the J gene end by 3 bases; junction bases not matched to a gene: 6. The CDR3 loop reads CASSMGLADFYEQYF. The CDR3 nucleotides read TGTGCCAGCAGCATGGGACTAGCGGACTTCTACGAGCAGTACTTC.

The chain uses TRBV6-6 and TRBJ1-5; TRBD1 aligns across 7 bases. The junction had 2 bases not matched to a gene; V was cut back by 1 base and J by 5 bases. The CDR3 loop spans 14 amino acids. Germline CDR1 and CDR2: MNHNY and SVGAGI (reference sequence). CDR3 sequence: CASSYYRGHQPQHF. The CDR3, as DNA: TGTGCCAGCAGTTACTACAGGGGTCATCAGCCCCAGCATTTT.

V gene TRBV5-1 combines with J gene TRBJ1-1; tentatively, D is TRBD1 (6 bases). Per the germline V gene, CDR1 is SGHRS and CDR2 is YFSETQ. V was clipped by 1 base and J by 7 bases, with 17 bases between them. CDR3 length equals 15 residues. DNA of the CDR3: TGCGCCAGCAGCTTGCAGGGAAGGGGGAGTAATGAAGCTTTCTTT. Its translation: CASSLQGRGSNEAFF.

CDR3 sequence: CASSIPGYNQPQHF. The CDR3 bases are TGTGCCAGTAGTATTCCGGGGTACAATCAGCCCCAGCATTTT. The gene calls are TRBV19 and TRBJ1-5; D gene uncertain. The germline V and J ends were trimmed by 3 bases and 3 bases, with 9 bases remaining between them. The CDR3 consists of 14 residues. CDR1 LNHDA and CDR2 SQIVND come from the germline V gene (reference sequence).

V gene TRBV6-1 combines with J gene TRBJ1-2; weak D call: TRBD1 (5 bases). CDR1 is MNHNS and CDR2 is SASEGT in the germline V gene. The V end lost 0 bases, the J end lost 3 bases, and 11 bases lay between the germline ends. The CDR3 covers 15 residues. CDR3 amino acids: CASSEAEGRYYGYTF. CDR3 coding DNA: TGTGCCAGCAGTGAAGCGGAGGGGAGGTACTATGGCTACACCTTC.

V is TRBV4-1 and J is TRBJ2-7; TRBD2 matches at 7 bases. Germline lookup yields CDR1 MGHRA and CDR2 YSYEKL. The CDR3 length is 16 residues. V trimming: 9 bases; J trimming: 1 base; junction bases outside the gene matches: 15. The CDR3 DNA follows: TGCGCCAGTCAGGAGGCGGGGGAGGCGCCATCCTACGAGCAGTACTTC. This codes for CASQEAGEAPSYEQYF.

The rearrangement uses TRBV5-1 and TRBJ2-1; 14 nucleotides match TRBD2. This CDR3 contains 16 residues. Germline V gives CDR1 SGHRS, CDR2 YFSETQ. V was clipped by 5 bases and J by 9 bases; unmatched bases: 10. The DNA for the CDR3 is TGCGCCAGCAGTCTTGGGACTAGCGGGAGTTATAGTGAGCAGTTCTTC. Translating gives CASSLGTSGSYSEQFF.